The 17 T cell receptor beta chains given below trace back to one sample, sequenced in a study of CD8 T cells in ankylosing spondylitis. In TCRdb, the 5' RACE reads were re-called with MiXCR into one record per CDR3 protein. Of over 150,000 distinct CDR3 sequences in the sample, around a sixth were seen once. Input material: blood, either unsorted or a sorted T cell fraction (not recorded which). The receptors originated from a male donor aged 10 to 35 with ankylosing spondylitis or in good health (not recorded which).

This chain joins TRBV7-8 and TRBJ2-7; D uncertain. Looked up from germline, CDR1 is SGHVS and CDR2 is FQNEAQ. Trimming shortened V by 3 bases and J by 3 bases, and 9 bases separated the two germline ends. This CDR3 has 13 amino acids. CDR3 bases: TGTGCCAGCAGCTTTAATGAAAACTACGAGCAGTACGTC. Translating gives CASSFNENYEQYV.

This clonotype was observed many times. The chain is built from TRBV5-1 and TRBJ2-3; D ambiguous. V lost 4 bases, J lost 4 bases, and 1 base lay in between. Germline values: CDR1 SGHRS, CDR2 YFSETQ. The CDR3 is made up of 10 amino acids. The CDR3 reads CASSADTQYF. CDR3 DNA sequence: TGCGCCAGCAGCGCAGATACGCAGTATTTT.

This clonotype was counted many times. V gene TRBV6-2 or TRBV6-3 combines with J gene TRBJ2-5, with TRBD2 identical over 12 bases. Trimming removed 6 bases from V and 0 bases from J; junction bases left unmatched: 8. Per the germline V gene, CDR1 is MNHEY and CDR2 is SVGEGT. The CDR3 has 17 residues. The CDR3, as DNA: TGTGCCAGCAGCCCTGGACTAGCGGGACACTACCAAGAGACCCAGTACTTC. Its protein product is CASSPGLAGHYQETQYF.

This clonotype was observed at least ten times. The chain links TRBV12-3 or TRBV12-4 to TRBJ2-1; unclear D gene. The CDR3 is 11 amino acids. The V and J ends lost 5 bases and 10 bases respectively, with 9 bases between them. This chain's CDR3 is CASSLTTEQFF. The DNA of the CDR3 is TGTGCCAGCAGTCTAACGACGGAGCAGTTCTTC.

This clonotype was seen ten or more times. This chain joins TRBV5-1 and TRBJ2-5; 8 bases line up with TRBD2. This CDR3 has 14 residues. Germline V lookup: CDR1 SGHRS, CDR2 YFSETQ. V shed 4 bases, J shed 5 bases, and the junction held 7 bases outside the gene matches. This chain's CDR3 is CASSPGTSLETQYF. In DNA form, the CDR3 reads TGCGCCAGCAGCCCGGGGACTAGTTTGGAGACCCAGTACTTC.

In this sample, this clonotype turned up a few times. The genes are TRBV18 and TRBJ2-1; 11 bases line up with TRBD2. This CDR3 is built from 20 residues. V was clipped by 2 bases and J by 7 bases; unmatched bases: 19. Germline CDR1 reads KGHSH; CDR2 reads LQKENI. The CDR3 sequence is CASSPNSGTSGTAGGNEQFF. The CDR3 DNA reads TGTGCCAGCTCACCAAACTCCGGGACTAGCGGAACCGCGGGGGGAAATGAGCAGTTCTTC.

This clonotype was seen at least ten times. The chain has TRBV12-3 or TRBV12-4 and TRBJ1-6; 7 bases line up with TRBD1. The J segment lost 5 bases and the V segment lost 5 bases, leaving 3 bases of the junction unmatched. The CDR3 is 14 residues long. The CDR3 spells CASSRTGNNSPLHF. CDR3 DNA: TGTGCCAGCAGTCGGACAGGCAATAATTCACCCCTCCACTTT.

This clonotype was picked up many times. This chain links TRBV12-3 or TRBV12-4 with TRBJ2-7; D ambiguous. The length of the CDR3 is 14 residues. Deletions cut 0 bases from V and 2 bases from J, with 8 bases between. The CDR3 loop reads CASSLAGQTYEQYF. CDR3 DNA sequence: TGTGCCAGCAGTTTAGCCGGGCAGACCTACGAGCAGTACTTC.

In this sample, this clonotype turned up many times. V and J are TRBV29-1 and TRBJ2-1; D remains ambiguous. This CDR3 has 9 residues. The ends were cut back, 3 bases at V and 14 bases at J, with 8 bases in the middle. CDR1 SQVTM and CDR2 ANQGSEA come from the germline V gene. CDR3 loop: CSVESSEFF. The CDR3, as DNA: TGCAGCGTTGAGTCTAGTGAGTTCTTC.

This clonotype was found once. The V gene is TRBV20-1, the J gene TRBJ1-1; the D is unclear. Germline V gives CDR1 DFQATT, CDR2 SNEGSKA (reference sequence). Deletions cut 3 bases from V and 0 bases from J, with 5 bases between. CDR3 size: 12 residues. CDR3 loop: CSARTVNTEAFF. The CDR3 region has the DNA TGCAGTGCTAGGACCGTGAACACTGAAGCTTTCTTT.

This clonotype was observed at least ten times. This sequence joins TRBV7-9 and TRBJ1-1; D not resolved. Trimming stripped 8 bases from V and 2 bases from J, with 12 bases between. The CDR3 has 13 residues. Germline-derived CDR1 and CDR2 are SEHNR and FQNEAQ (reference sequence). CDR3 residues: CASREHQNTEAFF. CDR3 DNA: TGTGCCAGCCGTGAACACCAAAACACTGAAGCTTTCTTT.

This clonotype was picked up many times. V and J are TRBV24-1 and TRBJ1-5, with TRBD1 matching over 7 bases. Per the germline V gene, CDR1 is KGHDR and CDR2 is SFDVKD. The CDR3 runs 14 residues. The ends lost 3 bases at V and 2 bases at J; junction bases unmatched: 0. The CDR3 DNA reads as TGTGCCACCAGTGATGGACAGGGCAATCAGCCCCAGCATTTT. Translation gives CATSDGQGNQPQHF.

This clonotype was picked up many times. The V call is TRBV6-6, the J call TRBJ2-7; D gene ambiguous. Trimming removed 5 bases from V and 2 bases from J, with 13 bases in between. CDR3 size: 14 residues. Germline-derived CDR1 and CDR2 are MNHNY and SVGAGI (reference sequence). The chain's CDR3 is CASSGRIKTYEQYF. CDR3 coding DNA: TGTGCCAGCAGTGGCCGGATAAAAACCTACGAGCAGTACTTC.

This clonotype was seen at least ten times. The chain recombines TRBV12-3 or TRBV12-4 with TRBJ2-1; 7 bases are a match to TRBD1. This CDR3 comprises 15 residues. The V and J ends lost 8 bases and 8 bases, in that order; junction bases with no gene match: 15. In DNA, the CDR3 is TGTGCCAGCCGAATTCGTAGGGGGCGAAGCGATGAGCAGTTCTTC. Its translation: CASRIRRGRSDEQFF.

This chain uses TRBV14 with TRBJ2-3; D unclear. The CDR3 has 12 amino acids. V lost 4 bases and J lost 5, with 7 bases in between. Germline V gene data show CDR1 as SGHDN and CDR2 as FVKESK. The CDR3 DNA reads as TGTGCCAGCAGCCCAGGCCGAGATACGCAGTATTTT. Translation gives CASSPGRDTQYF. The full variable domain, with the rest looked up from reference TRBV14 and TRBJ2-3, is EAGVTQFPSHSVIEKGQTVTLRCDPISGHDNLYWYRRVMGKEIKFLLHFVKESKQDESGMPNNRFLAERTGGTYSTLKVQPAELEDSGVYFCASSPGRDTQYFGPGTRLTVL.

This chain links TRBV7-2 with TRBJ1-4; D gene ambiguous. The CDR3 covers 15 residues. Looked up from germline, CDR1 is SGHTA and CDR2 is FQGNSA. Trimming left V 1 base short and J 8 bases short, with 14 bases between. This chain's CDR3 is CASSLGGGLREKLFF. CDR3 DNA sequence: TGTGCCAGCAGCTTAGGGGGTGGGCTTCGAGAAAAACTGTTTTTT.

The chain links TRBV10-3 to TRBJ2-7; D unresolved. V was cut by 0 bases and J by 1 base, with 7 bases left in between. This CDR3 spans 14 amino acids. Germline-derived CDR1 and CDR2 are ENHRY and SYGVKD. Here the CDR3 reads CAISESTHSYEQYF. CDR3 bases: TGTGCCATCAGTGAGTCGACCCATTCCTACGAGCAGTACTTC.